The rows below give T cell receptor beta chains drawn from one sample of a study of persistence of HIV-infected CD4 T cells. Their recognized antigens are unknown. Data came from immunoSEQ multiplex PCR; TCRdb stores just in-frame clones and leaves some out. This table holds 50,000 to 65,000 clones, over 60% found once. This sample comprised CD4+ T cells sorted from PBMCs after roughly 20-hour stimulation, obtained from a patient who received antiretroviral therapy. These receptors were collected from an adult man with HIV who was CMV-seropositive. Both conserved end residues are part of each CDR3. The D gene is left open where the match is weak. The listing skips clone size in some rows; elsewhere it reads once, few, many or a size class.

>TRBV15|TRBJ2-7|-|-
CATSRPNQGPEQYF
TGTGCCACCAGCAGACCTAATCAGGGACCCGAGCAGTACTTC
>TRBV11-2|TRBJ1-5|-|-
CASSRQAHQPQHF
TGTGCCAGCAGCCGACAGGCTCATCAGCCCCAGCATTTT
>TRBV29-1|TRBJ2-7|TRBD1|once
CSVQNRGQGVNEQYF
TGCAGCGTCCAAAACCGGGGACAGGGGGTCAACGAGCAGTACTTC
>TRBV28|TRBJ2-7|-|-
CASSPGGQGTGYEQYF
TGTGCCAGCAGTCCCGGGGGCCAAGGGACGGGCTACGAGCAGTACTTC
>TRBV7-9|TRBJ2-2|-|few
CASSLDVNTGELFF
TGTGCCAGCAGCTTAGACGTGAACACCGGGGAGCTGTTTTTT
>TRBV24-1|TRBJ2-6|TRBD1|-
CATRGPQGSSGANVLTF
TGTGCCACCAGGGGCCCACAGGGGTCCTCTGGGGCCAACGTCCTGACTTTC
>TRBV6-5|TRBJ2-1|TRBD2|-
CASSYQSGGAYNEQFF
TGTGCCAGCAGTTACCAAAGCGGGGGCGCCTACAATGAGCAGTTCTTC
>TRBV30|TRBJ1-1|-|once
CAWRRGVDAEAFF
TGTGCCTGGAGGAGGGGTGTCGATGCTGAAGCTTTCTTT
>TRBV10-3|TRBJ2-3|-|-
CAIRDSGADTQYF
TGTGCCATCCGGGACAGCGGGGCAGATACGCAGTATTTT
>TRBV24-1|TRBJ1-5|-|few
CATSDSDRFGSNQPQHF
TGTGCCACCAGTGACTCTGACAGGTTCGGGAGCAATCAGCCCCAGCATTTT